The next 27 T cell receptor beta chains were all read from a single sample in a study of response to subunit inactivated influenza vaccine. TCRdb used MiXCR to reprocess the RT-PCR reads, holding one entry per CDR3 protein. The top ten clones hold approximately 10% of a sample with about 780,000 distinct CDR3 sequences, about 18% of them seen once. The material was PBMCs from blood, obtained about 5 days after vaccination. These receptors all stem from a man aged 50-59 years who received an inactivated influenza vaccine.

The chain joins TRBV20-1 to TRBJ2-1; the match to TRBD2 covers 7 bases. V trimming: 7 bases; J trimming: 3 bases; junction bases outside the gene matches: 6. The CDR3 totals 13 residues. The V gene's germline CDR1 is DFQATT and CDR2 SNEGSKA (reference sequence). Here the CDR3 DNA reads TGCAGTGGCCGGGGGGTTCACTACAATGAGCAGTTCTTC. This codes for CSGRGVHYNEQFF.

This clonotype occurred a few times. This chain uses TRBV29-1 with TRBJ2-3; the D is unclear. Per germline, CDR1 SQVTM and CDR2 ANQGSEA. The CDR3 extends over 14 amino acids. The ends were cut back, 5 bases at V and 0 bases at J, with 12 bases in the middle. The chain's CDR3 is CSVRVGFSTDTQYF. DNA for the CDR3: TGCAGCGTTCGGGTCGGCTTCAGCACAGATACGCAGTATTTT.

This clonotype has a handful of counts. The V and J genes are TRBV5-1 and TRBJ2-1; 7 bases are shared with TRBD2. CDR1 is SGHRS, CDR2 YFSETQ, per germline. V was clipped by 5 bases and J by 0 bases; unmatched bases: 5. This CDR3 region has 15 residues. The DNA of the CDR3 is TGCGCCAGCAGACTAACTAGCGACTCCTACAATGAGCAGTTCTTC. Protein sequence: CASRLTSDSYNEQFF.

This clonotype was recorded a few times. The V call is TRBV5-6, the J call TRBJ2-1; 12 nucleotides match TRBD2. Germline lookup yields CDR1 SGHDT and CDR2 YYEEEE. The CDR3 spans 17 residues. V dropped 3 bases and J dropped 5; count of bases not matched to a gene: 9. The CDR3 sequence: CASSSVLAGGLHNEQFF. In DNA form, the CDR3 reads TGTGCCAGCAGCTCCGTCCTAGCGGGAGGGTTACACAATGAGCAGTTCTTC. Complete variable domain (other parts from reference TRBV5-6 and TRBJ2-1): DAGVTQSPTHLIKTRGQQVTLRCSPKSGHDTVSWYQQALGQGPQFIFQYYEEEERQRGNFPDRFSGHQFPNYSSELNVNALLLGDSALYLCASSSVLAGGLHNEQFFGPGTRLTVL.

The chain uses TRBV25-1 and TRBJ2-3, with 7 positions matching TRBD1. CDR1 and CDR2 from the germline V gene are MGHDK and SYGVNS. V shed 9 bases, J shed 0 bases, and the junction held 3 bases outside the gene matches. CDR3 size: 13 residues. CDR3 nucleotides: TGTGCCAGTCCGGGACAGAGCACAGATACGCAGTATTTT. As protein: CASPGQSTDTQYF. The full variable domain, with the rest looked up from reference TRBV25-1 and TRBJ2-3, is EADIYQTPRYLVIGTGKKITLECSQTMGHDKMYWYQQDPGMELHLIHYSYGVNSTEKGDLSSESTVSRIRTEHFPLTLESARPSHTSQYLCASPGQSTDTQYFGPGTRLTVL.

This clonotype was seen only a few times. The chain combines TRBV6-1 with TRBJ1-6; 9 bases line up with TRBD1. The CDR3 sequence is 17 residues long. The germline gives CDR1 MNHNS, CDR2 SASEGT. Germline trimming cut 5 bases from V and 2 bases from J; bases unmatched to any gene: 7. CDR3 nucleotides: TGTGCCAGCAGTCCTTCCGGGACAGGGACCTATAATTCACCCCTCCACTTT. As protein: CASSPSGTGTYNSPLHF.

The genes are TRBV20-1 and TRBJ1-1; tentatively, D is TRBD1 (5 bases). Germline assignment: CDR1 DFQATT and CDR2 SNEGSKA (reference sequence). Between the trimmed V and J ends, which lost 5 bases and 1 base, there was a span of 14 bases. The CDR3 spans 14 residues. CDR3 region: CSAQAGHRNTEAFF. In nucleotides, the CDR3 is TGCAGTGCTCAAGCCGGACACAGGAACACTGAAGCTTTCTTT.

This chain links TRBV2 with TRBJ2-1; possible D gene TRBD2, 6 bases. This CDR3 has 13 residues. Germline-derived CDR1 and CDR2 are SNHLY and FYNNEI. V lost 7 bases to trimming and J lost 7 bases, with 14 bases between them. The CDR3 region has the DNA TGTGCCAGCACCGAAACGCGGGATAATGAGCAGTTCTTC. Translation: CASTETRDNEQFF.

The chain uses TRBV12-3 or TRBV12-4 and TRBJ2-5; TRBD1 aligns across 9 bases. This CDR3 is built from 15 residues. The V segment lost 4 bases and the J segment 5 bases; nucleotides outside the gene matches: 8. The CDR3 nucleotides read TGTGCCAGCAGTTCTCACAGGGGGCTTCGGGAGACCCAGTACTTC. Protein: CASSSHRGLRETQYF.

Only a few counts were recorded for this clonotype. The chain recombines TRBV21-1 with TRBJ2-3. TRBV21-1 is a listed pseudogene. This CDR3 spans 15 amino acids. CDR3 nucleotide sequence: TGTGCCAGCAGCAAATGGGGAGCTAGCACAGATACGCAGTATTTT. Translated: CASSKWGASTDTQYF.

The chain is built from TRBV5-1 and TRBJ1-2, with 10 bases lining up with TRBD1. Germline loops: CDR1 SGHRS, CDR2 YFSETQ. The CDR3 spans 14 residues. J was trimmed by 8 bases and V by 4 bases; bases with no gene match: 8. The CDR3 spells CASSPRDRGKGYTF. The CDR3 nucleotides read TGCGCCAGCAGCCCACGGGACAGGGGCAAGGGCTACACCTTC.

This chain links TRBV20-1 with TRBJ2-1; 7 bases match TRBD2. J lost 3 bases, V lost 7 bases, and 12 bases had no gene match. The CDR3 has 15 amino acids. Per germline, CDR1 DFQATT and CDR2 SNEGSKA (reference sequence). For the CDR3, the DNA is TGCAGTGGGAGCTGGGGGAGGGCAGTCTACAATGAGCAGTTCTTC. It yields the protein CSGSWGRAVYNEQFF.

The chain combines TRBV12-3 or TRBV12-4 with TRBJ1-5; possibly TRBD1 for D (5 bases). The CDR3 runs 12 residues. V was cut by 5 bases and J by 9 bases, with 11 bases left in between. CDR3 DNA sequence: TGTGCCAGCAGTGGACACGGTTTGCCCCAGCATTTT. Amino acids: CASSGHGLPQHF.

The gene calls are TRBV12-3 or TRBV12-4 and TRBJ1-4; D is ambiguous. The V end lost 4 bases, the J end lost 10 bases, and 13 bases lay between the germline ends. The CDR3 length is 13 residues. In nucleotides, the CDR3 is TGTGCCAGCAGTTCGGAAAACGCTGCAAAACTGTTTTTT. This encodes CASSSENAAKLFF.

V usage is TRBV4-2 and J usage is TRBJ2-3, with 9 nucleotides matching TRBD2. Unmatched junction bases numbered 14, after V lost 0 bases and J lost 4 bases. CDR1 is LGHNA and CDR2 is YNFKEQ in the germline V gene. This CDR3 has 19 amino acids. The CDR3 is CASSQDGVVRGGRADTQYF. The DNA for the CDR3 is TGTGCCAGCAGCCAAGATGGGGTCGTGCGGGGGGGCCGGGCAGATACGCAGTATTTT.

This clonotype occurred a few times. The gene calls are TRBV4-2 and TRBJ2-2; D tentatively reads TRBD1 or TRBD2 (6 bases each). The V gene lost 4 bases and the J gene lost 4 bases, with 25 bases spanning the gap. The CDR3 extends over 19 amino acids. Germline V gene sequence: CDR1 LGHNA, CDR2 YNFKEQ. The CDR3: CASSLQGYGGSGSTGELFF. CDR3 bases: TGTGCCAGCAGCCTACAGGGCTATGGGGGTAGCGGTTCCACCGGGGAGCTGTTTTTT.

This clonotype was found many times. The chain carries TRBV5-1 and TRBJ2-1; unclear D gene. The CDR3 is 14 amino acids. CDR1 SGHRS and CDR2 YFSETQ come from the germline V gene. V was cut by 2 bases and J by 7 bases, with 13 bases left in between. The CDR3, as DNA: TGCGCCAGCAGCTTTCCTAACGTGGGGAATGAGCAGTTCTTC. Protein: CASSFPNVGNEQFF.

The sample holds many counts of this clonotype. The CDR3 here is CASNDRTGTSAHNEQFF. CDR3 nucleotide sequence: TGTGCCAGCAATGACCGCACCGGGACTAGCGCCCACAATGAGCAGTTCTTC. The genes are TRBV12-3 or TRBV12-4 and TRBJ2-1, with 10 bases matching TRBD2. The CDR3 runs to 17 residues. Trimming cost V 7 bases and J 5 bases; bases outside gene matches: 14.

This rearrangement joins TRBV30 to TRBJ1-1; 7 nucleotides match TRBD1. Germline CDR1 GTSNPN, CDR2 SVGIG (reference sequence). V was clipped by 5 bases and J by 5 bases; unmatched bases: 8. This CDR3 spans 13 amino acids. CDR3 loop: CAWGTDQGTEAFF. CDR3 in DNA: TGTGCCTGGGGGACAGACCAAGGGACTGAAGCTTTCTTT.

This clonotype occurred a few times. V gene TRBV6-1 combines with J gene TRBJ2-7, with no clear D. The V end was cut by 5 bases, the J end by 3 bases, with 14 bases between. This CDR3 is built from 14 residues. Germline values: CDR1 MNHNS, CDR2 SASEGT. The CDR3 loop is CASSPGTVFYEQYF. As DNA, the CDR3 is TGTGCCAGCAGTCCAGGAACGGTCTTCTACGAGCAGTACTTC.

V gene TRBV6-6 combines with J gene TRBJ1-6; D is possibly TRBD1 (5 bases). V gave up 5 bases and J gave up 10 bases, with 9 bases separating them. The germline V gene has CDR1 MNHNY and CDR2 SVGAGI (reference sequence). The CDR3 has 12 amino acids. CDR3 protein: CASSPQESPLHF. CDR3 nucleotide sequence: TGTGCCAGCAGTCCACAGGAATCACCCCTCCACTTT.

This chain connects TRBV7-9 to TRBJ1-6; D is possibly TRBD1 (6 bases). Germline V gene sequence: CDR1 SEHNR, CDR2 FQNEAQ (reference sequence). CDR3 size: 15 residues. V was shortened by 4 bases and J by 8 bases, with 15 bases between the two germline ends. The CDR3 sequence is CASSWGAGIHSPLHF. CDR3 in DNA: TGTGCCAGCAGCTGGGGGGCAGGGATACATTCACCCCTCCACTTT.

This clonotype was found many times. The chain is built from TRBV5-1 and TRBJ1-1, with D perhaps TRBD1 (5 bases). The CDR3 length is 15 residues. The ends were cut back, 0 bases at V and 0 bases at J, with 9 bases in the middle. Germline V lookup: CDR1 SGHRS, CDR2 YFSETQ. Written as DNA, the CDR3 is TGCGCCAGCAGCTTGGGGGCAGGGATGAACACTGAAGCTTTCTTT. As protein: CASSLGAGMNTEAFF. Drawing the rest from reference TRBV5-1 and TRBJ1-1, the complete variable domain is KAGVTQTPRYLIKTRGQQVTLSCSPISGHRSVSWYQQTPGQGLQFLFEYFSETQRNKGNFPGRFSGRQFSNSRSEMNVSTLELGDSALYLCASSLGAGMNTEAFFGQGTRLTVV.

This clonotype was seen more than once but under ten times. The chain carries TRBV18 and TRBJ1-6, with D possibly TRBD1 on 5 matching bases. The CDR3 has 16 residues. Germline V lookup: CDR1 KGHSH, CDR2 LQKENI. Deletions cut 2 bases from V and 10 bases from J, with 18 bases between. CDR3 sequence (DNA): TGTGCCAGCTCACCAGGATTACGAGGGGCAGGCTCACCCCTCCACTTT. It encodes CASSPGLRGAGSPLHF.

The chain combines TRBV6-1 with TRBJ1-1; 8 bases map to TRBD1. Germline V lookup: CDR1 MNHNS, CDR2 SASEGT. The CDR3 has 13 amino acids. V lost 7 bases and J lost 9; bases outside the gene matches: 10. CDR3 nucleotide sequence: TGTGCCAGCATCCTGGCAGGGGGCGAGAAAGCTTTCTTT. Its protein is CASILAGGEKAFF.

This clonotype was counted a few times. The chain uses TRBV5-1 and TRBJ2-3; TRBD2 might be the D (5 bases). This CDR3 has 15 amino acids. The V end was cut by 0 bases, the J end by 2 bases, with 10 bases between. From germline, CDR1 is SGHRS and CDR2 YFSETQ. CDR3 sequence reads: CASSLAGVPTDTQYF. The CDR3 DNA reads TGCGCCAGCAGCTTGGCCGGGGTACCCACAGATACGCAGTATTTT.

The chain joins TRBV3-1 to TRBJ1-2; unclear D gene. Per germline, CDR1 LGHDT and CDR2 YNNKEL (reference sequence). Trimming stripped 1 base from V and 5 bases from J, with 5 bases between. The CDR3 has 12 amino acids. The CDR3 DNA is TGTGCCAGCAGCCAAGTCTATTATGGCTACACCTTC. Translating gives CASSQVYYGYTF.